These T cell receptor beta chains were read from a single sample in a study of low-dose radiotherapy and immunotherapy resistance in tumors. TCRdb re-called the reads through MiXCR, storing one row per CDR3 protein. The sample holds 39,000 or so distinct CDR3 sequences; under 25% are singletons and the top ten take about 9.2%. Sample: PBMCs, taken after low-dose radiotherapy plus immunotherapy. All receptors come from a female donor with ovarian cancer. Both conserved end residues are part of each CDR3. A D gene is named only where the DNA matches it firmly. Size is omitted from some rows. Given values are once, few, many or a class for expanded clones.

j_gene: TRBJ2-5; d_gene: -; abundance: medium-sized; v_gene: TRBV3-1; CDR3nt: TGTGCCAGCAGCCAATCCCCGGCCTCGGGGGAGACCCAGTACTTC; CDR3aa: CASSQSPASGETQYF
j_gene: TRBJ1-1; d_gene: TRBD1; abundance: many; v_gene: TRBV6-6; CDR3nt: TGTGCCAGCAGTCAGACAGGGATGAACACTGAAGCTTTCTTT; CDR3aa: CASSQTGMNTEAFF
j_gene: TRBJ1-2; d_gene: TRBD1; abundance: many; v_gene: TRBV3-1; CDR3nt: TGTGCCAGCAGTCCCGGACAGGTGGGGGCCTATGGCTACACCTTC; CDR3aa: CASSPGQVGAYGYTF
j_gene: TRBJ2-7; d_gene: TRBD1; abundance: -; v_gene: TRBV20-1; CDR3nt: TGCAGTGCTAGGCTGGACAGGGGATCCTACGAGCAGTACTTC; CDR3aa: CSARLDRGSYEQYF
j_gene: TRBJ2-5; d_gene: TRBD1; abundance: medium-sized; v_gene: TRBV5-4; CDR3nt: TGTGCCAGCAGCGTGCCGGGACAGCCAATCTGGGAGACCCAGTACTTC; CDR3aa: CASSVPGQPIWETQYF
j_gene: TRBJ1-5; d_gene: -; abundance: -; v_gene: TRBV29-1; CDR3nt: TGCAGCGTAGTAACAGGGACCTGGAATCAGCCCCAGCATTTT; CDR3aa: CSVVTGTWNQPQHF
j_gene: TRBJ1-1; d_gene: TRBD1; abundance: many; v_gene: TRBV2; CDR3nt: TGTGCCAGCAGGTACAGGGGTGAAGCTTTCTTT; CDR3aa: CASRYRGEAFF
j_gene: TRBJ2-5; d_gene: -; abundance: -; v_gene: TRBV6-5; CDR3nt: TGTGCCAGCAGTTACTCGAGGAGGGCAGAGACCCAGTACTTC; CDR3aa: CASSYSRRAETQYF
j_gene: TRBJ2-6; d_gene: TRBD1; abundance: many; v_gene: TRBV5-1; CDR3nt: TGCGCCAGCAGCTGGAGGAAACCAATAGGGGGCGCTGGGGCCAACGTCCTGACTTTC; CDR3aa: CASSWRKPIGGAGANVLTF
j_gene: TRBJ2-7; d_gene: TRBD2; abundance: many; v_gene: TRBV28; CDR3nt: TGTGCCAGCAGTCTAACTTCGAGGACTAGCGCGAGCTCCTACGAGCAGTACTTC; CDR3aa: CASSLTSRTSASSYEQYF
j_gene: TRBJ1-1; d_gene: -; abundance: many; v_gene: TRBV12-3/TRBV12-4; CDR3nt: TGTGCCAGCAGTTCCGCCAACACTGAAGCTTTCTTT; CDR3aa: CASSSANTEAFF
j_gene: TRBJ2-7; d_gene: -; abundance: once; v_gene: TRBV28; CDR3nt: TGTGCCAGCAGTTCTAGGGCGTCTCCCGTCTACGAGCAGTACTTC; CDR3aa: CASSSRASPVYEQYF
j_gene: TRBJ2-1; d_gene: TRBD2; abundance: -; v_gene: TRBV20-1; CDR3nt: TGCAGTGCTAGAGGGGTTAGCGGGAGGGCCGGCTACAATGAGCAGTTCTTC; CDR3aa: CSARGVSGRAGYNEQFF
j_gene: TRBJ2-5; d_gene: TRBD2; abundance: many; v_gene: TRBV2; CDR3nt: TGTGCCAGCAGCCGAGGACTAGATGAGACCCAGTACTTC; CDR3aa: CASSRGLDETQYF
j_gene: TRBJ1-4; d_gene: -; abundance: -; v_gene: TRBV5-1; CDR3nt: TGCGCCAGCAGCTTGGCAACCGGGGGCGGTGAAAAACTGTTTTTT; CDR3aa: CASSLATGGGEKLFF
j_gene: TRBJ2-6; d_gene: -; abundance: many; v_gene: TRBV12-5; CDR3nt: TGTGCTAGTGGGGCCTCTGGGGCCAACGTCCTGACTTTC; CDR3aa: CASGASGANVLTF
j_gene: TRBJ2-5; d_gene: TRBD1; abundance: many; v_gene: TRBV14; CDR3nt: TGTGCCAGCAGCCAAATCCGGGACAGGGGGAAGACCCAGTACTTC; CDR3aa: CASSQIRDRGKTQYF
j_gene: TRBJ2-6; d_gene: -; abundance: many; v_gene: TRBV9; CDR3nt: TGTGCCAGCAGCGTAGTAGGGTCTGGGGCCAACGTCCTGACTTTC; CDR3aa: CASSVVGSGANVLTF
j_gene: TRBJ2-7; d_gene: TRBD1; abundance: -; v_gene: TRBV20-1; CDR3nt: TGCAGTGCTAGGGTAGAGACAGGGTCTCGGTACGAGCAGTACTTC; CDR3aa: CSARVETGSRYEQYF
j_gene: TRBJ2-3; d_gene: TRBD1; abundance: -; v_gene: TRBV10-3; CDR3nt: TGTGCCATCGGACAGGGAGGCACAGATACGCAGTATTTT; CDR3aa: CAIGQGGTDTQYF
j_gene: TRBJ2-1; d_gene: -; abundance: -; v_gene: TRBV7-3; CDR3nt: TGTGCCAGCAGCCCCGAGGGGGGAGCTGATGAGCAGTTCTTC; CDR3aa: CASSPEGGADEQFF
j_gene: TRBJ2-2; d_gene: -; abundance: many; v_gene: TRBV27; CDR3nt: TGTGCCAGCAGTTTTGGGACGAACACCGGGGAGCTGTTTTTT; CDR3aa: CASSFGTNTGELFF
j_gene: TRBJ2-7; d_gene: -; abundance: -; v_gene: TRBV5-1; CDR3nt: TGCGCCAGCAGCTTGGGTGCACTAGTGGGGGAGCAGTACTTC; CDR3aa: CASSLGALVGEQYF
j_gene: TRBJ1-3; d_gene: -; abundance: -; v_gene: TRBV27; CDR3nt: TGTGCCAGCAGTTTCAACGGATACTCTGGAAACACCATATATTTT; CDR3aa: CASSFNGYSGNTIYF